These 30 T cell receptor beta chains came from one sample sequenced in a study of naive and memory T cell subsets. The SP2 primer and nested alpha and beta constant region primers amplified ligated cDNA in four rounds. TCRdb processed the 5' RACE reads anew with MiXCR; each CDR3 protein has one entry. The table records 58,000 or so distinct CDR3 sequences, over 6% of them present only once. An oligonucleotide containing a UMI was ligated to the 3' end of TCR cDNA. The origin of the receptors is a female donor in good health.

This rearrangement joins TRBV20-1 to TRBJ2-7; 12 bases map to TRBD1. The length of the CDR3 is 14 residues. Trimming at V came to 4 bases and at J to 7 bases, leaving 8 bases not matched to a gene. The germline gives CDR1 DFQATT, CDR2 SNEGSKA (reference sequence). The CDR3 nucleotides read TGCAGTGCTAAGCCGGGACAGGGGGCTCGGGAGCAGTACTTC. It is translated as CSAKPGQGAREQYF.

This clonotype was counted only a few times. The V call is TRBV11-2, the J call TRBJ2-7; weak D call: TRBD1 (7 bases). The CDR3 runs 17 residues. Trimming pared 2 bases from V and 3 bases from J, leaving 20 bases between. Germline V lookup: CDR1 SGHAT, CDR2 FQNNGV. This CDR3 is CASSLSTGVAENYEQYF. CDR3 nucleotides: TGTGCCAGCAGCTTAAGCACAGGGGTAGCGGAGAACTACGAGCAGTACTTC.

In the case of this clonotype: A read error may produce the germline difference seen at one junction end. V and J are TRBV7-3 and TRBJ2-3; the match to TRBD2 covers 7 bases. The CDR3 spans 14 residues. The V gene's germline CDR1 is SGHTA and CDR2 FQGTGA. CDR3: CASSLSSGKDAQYF. The CDR3 DNA is TGTGCCAGCAGCTTAAGCAGCGGGAAAGATGCGCAGTATTTT. Full variable domain (outside the CDR3, taken from reference TRBV7-3 and TRBJ2-3): GAGVSQTPSNKVTEKGKYVELRCDPISGHTALYWYRQSLGQGPEFLIYFQGTGAADDSGLPNDRFFAVRPEGSVSTLKIQRTERGDSAVYLCASSLSSGKDAQYFGPGTRLTVL.

There are many counts of this clonotype. The chain combines TRBV6-2 or TRBV6-3 with TRBJ2-5, with 9 bases aligning to TRBD1. Trimming at V came to 2 bases and at J to 7 bases, leaving 8 bases not matched to a gene. CDR3 size: 15 residues. Germline V gene sequence: CDR1 MNHEY, CDR2 SVGEGT. In nucleotides, the CDR3 is TGTGCCAGCAGTTACGTCGGGACAGGGCAGGTGACCCAGTACTTC. Translation: CASSYVGTGQVTQYF.

This sequence joins TRBV18 and TRBJ1-1; no clear D gene. The CDR3 spans 13 residues. Between the trimmed V and J ends, which lost 2 bases and 0 bases, there was a span of 4 bases. The V gene's germline CDR1 is KGHSH and CDR2 LQKENI. The CDR3 sequence: CASSPDLNTEAFF. CDR3 DNA sequence: TGTGCCAGCTCACCAGACCTGAACACTGAAGCTTTCTTT.

This clonotype was seen repeatedly, ten times or more. V usage is TRBV5-1 and J usage is TRBJ2-2, with D unclear. With 5 bases removed from V and 4 bases from J, the gap between germline ends came to 9 bases. From germline, CDR1 is SGHRS and CDR2 YFSETQ. The CDR3 has 13 residues. CDR3: CASRSLGTGELFF. The DNA for the CDR3 is TGCGCCAGCAGGTCCCTCGGCACCGGGGAGCTGTTTTTT.

This clonotype came up a few times. The V call is TRBV24-1, the J call TRBJ2-6; no clear D gene. Germline assignment: CDR1 KGHDR and CDR2 SFDVKD. The CDR3 is 15 amino acids. Trimming took off 1 base at V and 2 bases at J, with 5 bases between the two ends. In DNA, the CDR3 is TGTGCCACCAGTGATTTTAGGGCTGGGGCCAACGTCCTGACTTTC. It is translated as CATSDFRAGANVLTF.

This clonotype was detected many times. The V gene is TRBV5-1, the J gene TRBJ1-1; D remains unclear. CDR3 length: 15 residues. Deletions cut 4 bases from V and 2 bases from J, with 15 bases between. Germline V lookup: CDR1 SGHRS, CDR2 YFSETQ. The CDR3 protein is CASSLHTSENTEAFF. DNA of the CDR3: TGCGCCAGCAGCCTTCATACGTCGGAAAACACTGAAGCTTTCTTT.

This clonotype was observed a few times. The rearrangement uses TRBV20-1 and TRBJ2-5, with 8 positions matching TRBD1. The germline V gene has CDR1 DFQATT and CDR2 SNEGSKA (reference sequence). The length of the CDR3 is 13 residues. The V and J ends lost 3 bases and 4 bases, in that order; junction bases with no gene match: 4. The CDR3 reads CSASQGARETQYF. CDR3 sequence (DNA): TGCAGTGCTAGTCAGGGGGCTCGAGAGACCCAGTACTTC.

A few counts support this clonotype. The CDR3 protein is CASSLSASGGETQYF. The CDR3 DNA sequence: TGTGCCAGCAGCTTGTCGGCTAGCGGGGGCGAGACCCAGTACTTC. The genes are TRBV5-4 and TRBJ2-5; 10 bases are a match to TRBD2. The CDR3 consists of 15 residues. The germline CDR1 and CDR2 sequences are SGHNT and YYREEE (reference sequence). The V segment lost 1 base and the J segment 5 bases; nucleotides outside the gene matches: 5.

This clonotype was detected many times. This chain joins TRBV7-9 and TRBJ1-5; 8 bases map to TRBD1. The ends lost 5 bases at V and 4 bases at J; junction bases unmatched: 7. This CDR3 contains 15 residues. CDR1 is SEHNR, CDR2 FQNEAQ, per germline (reference sequence). Here the CDR3 reads CASSNPGQENQPQHF. In nucleotides, the CDR3 is TGTGCCAGCAGCAACCCGGGACAGGAAAATCAGCCCCAGCATTTT.

The chain combines TRBV10-3 with TRBJ2-5; D gene uncertain. The CDR3 length is 14 residues. Trimming cost V 8 bases and J 4 bases, with 17 bases left between them. Germline assignment: CDR1 ENHRY and CDR2 SYGVKD. The CDR3 DNA reads TGTGCCATCGCTGGCCATGCCGGTCCAGAGACCCAGTACTTC. Translation: CAIAGHAGPETQYF.

In this sample, this clonotype turned up a few times. J is TRBJ1-5 and V is TRBV7-2; D possibly corresponds to TRBD1 (5 bases). CDR3 length: 14 amino acids. Germline-derived CDR1 and CDR2 are SGHTA and FQGNSA. V shed 6 bases and J shed 6 bases, with 15 bases lying between them. The CDR3 nucleotides are TGTGCCAGCAGGGGGCCCAGGGCCGGTCAGCCCCAGCATTTT. Protein sequence: CASRGPRAGQPQHF.

This clonotype was found many times. The CDR3 protein is CASTRTPGADTQYF. The CDR3 DNA is TGTGCCAGCACGAGGACCCCGGGCGCAGATACGCAGTATTTT. V usage is TRBV2 and J usage is TRBJ2-3; D is ambiguous. The CDR3 is 14 amino acids. V was clipped by 7 bases and J by 4 bases, with 15 bases between them. CDR1 SNHLY and CDR2 FYNNEI come from the germline V gene.

CDR3 loop: CASSLVGDSPLGQFF. CDR3 DNA: TGCGCCAGCAGCTTGGTAGGGGACTCCCCTCTCGGGCAGTTCTTC. The chain carries TRBV5-1 and TRBJ2-1; tentatively, D is TRBD2 (6 bases). V was trimmed by 0 bases and J by 12 bases, leaving 19 bases between them. CDR1 is SGHRS, CDR2 YFSETQ, per germline. This CDR3 is built from 15 residues. The full variable domain, completed using reference TRBV5-1 and TRBJ2-1, is KAGVTQTPRYLIKTRGQQVTLSCSPISGHRSVSWYQQTPGQGLQFLFEYFSETQRNKGNFPGRFSGRQFSNSRSEMNVSTLELGDSALYLCASSLVGDSPLGQFFGPGTRLTVL.

This chain uses TRBV12-3 or TRBV12-4 with TRBJ1-6; TRBD1 matches at 7 bases. This CDR3 spans 18 amino acids. J lost 0 bases, V lost 6 bases, and 11 bases had no gene match. The CDR3 protein is CASSGRGFMSSYNSPLHF. The CDR3 nucleotides are TGTGCCAGCAGCGGCAGGGGGTTTATGAGCTCCTATAATTCACCCCTCCACTTT.

There are many counts of this clonotype. This rearrangement joins TRBV12-3 or TRBV12-4 to TRBJ2-7, with D possibly called TRBD1 or TRBD2 (5 bases each). V was cut by 6 bases and J by 4 bases, with 13 bases left in between. The CDR3 has 13 amino acids. The CDR3 protein is CASSLQRGYEQYF. The DNA of the CDR3 is TGTGCCAGCAGCTTGCAGAGGGGATACGAGCAGTACTTC.

This clonotype was seen only a few times. The V call is TRBV12-3 or TRBV12-4, the J call TRBJ2-7; D unclear. CDR3 length equals 12 residues. The V gene lost 5 bases and the J gene lost 4 bases, with 9 bases spanning the gap. In nucleotides, the CDR3 is TGTGCCAGCAGTCTAGGTTTGTACGAGCAGTACTTC. Translation gives CASSLGLYEQYF.

Many counts were recorded for this clonotype. The J gene is TRBJ1-2, the V gene TRBV6-5; D gene ambiguous. This CDR3 is built from 17 residues. V was clipped by 8 bases and J by 0 bases, with 22 bases between them. Per germline, CDR1 MNHEY and CDR2 SVGAGI. The CDR3 is CASPGPTQDTANYGYTF. The CDR3, as DNA: TGTGCCAGCCCCGGTCCCACTCAAGACACGGCTAACTATGGCTACACCTTC.

The chain uses TRBV9 and TRBJ1-3; D uncertain. This CDR3 is built from 14 residues. V lost 5 bases and J 4 bases, leaving 13 bases between the germline ends. The germline V gene encodes CDR1 SGDLS and CDR2 YYNGEE. CDR3 amino acids: CASSGSGTGNTIYF. As DNA, the CDR3 is TGTGCCAGCAGTGGCTCAGGTACCGGAAACACCATATATTTT. Full variable domain (missing parts from reference TRBV9 and TRBJ1-3): DSGVTQTPKHLITATGQRVTLRCSPRSGDLSVYWYQQSLDQGLQFLIQYYNGEERAKGNILERFSAQQFPDLHSELNLSSLELGDSALYFCASSGSGTGNTIYFGEGSWLTVV.

This clonotype was seen ten or more times. This chain connects TRBV11-1 to TRBJ2-1; 12 nucleotides agree with TRBD2. The ends lost 6 bases at V and 10 bases at J; junction bases unmatched: 7. The germline CDR1 and CDR2 sequences are SGHAT and FQDESV (reference sequence). The CDR3 spans 14 residues. CDR3 nucleotides: TGTGCCAGCAGTTCTAGCGGGGGGGCCGGAGAGCAGTTCTTC. Protein product: CASSSSGGAGEQFF.

In its sample, this clonotype was seen many times. The V call is TRBV5-4, the J call TRBJ1-2; D remains unclear. The CDR3 totals 14 residues. Germline loops: CDR1 SGHNT, CDR2 YYREEE (reference sequence). The V gene lost 3 bases and the J gene lost 1 base, with 10 bases spanning the gap. The DNA for the CDR3 is TGTGCCAGCAGCTCGTCGTACAGTAACTATGGCTACACCTTC. Encoded protein: CASSSSYSNYGYTF.

J is TRBJ2-5 and V is TRBV4-3; D call uncertain. Germline values: CDR1 LGHNA, CDR2 YSLEER. Trimming cost V 1 base and J 2 bases, with 5 bases left between them. This CDR3 spans 13 amino acids. This chain's CDR3 is CASSQALQETQYF. The CDR3 bases are TGCGCCAGCAGCCAAGCGCTACAAGAGACCCAGTACTTC.

This clonotype was picked up many times. The gene calls are TRBV4-2 and TRBJ1-4; TRBD1 aligns across 11 bases. This CDR3 is built from 14 residues. Per the germline V gene, CDR1 is LGHNA and CDR2 is YNFKEQ. V was clipped by 2 bases and J by 10 bases; unmatched bases: 3. Written as DNA, the CDR3 is TGTGCCAGCAGCCAACCCGGGACAGGGGGAAAACTGTTTTTT. Protein sequence: CASSQPGTGGKLFF.

The sample holds many counts of this clonotype. J is TRBJ2-7 and V is TRBV7-2; D uncertain. The V gene lost 5 bases and the J gene lost 7 bases, with 15 bases spanning the gap. Looked up from germline, CDR1 is SGHTA and CDR2 is FQGNSA. This CDR3 is built from 13 residues. The CDR3 DNA sequence: TGTGCCAGCAGCCTCACATCGGCGGCAGAGCAGTACTTC. Amino acid sequence: CASSLTSAAEQYF.

This clonotype has ten or more counts. This chain links TRBV4-2 with TRBJ1-4, with D possibly being TRBD1 (5 bases). Trimming shortened V by 3 bases and J by 6 bases, and 5 bases separated the two germline ends. Germline-derived CDR1 and CDR2 are LGHNA and YNFKEQ. This CDR3 spans 12 amino acids. The CDR3 bases are TGTGCCAGCAGCCAGGGGGATGAAAAACTGTTTTTT. This gives the protein CASSQGDEKLFF.

The gene calls are TRBV29-1 and TRBJ1-1; D not resolved. The CDR3 sequence is 14 residues long. The germline gives CDR1 SQVTM, CDR2 ANQGSEA. V was pared by 7 bases and J by 0 bases, with 15 bases between. The CDR3 sequence is CSALNTGLNTEAFF. The CDR3 DNA reads as TGCAGCGCCCTTAACACCGGTTTGAACACTGAAGCTTTCTTT. The entire variable domain, with the rest obtained from reference TRBV29-1 and TRBJ1-1, is as follows: SAVISQKPSRDICQRGTSLTIQCQVDSQVTMMFWYRQQPGQSLTLIATANQGSEATYESGFVIDKFPISRPNLTFSTLTVSNMSPEDSSIYLCSALNTGLNTEAFFGQGTRLTVV.

This chain links TRBV28 with TRBJ1-2, with TRBD1 as a possible D gene (6 bases). V shed 2 bases and J shed 8 bases, with 12 bases lying between them. There are 13 residues in the CDR3. CDR1 is MDHEN, CDR2 SYDVKM, per germline. The CDR3 nucleotides read TGTGCCAGCAGTTTAAACAGGGCGCGGGGCTACACCTTC. Protein sequence: CASSLNRARGYTF.

This clonotype has at least ten counts. The chain combines TRBV20-1 with TRBJ2-5, with 7 bases fitting TRBD1. CDR3 length: 14 residues. With 5 bases clipped from V and 1 base from J, the junction kept 7 bases outside the gene matches. Germline V CDR1 and CDR2: DFQATT, SNEGSKA (reference sequence). CDR3 region: CSALMGQTQETQYF. CDR3 nucleotides: TGCAGTGCTTTGATGGGACAGACCCAAGAGACCCAGTACTTC.

This clonotype appeared a few times. V usage is TRBV9 and J usage is TRBJ2-2; D gene uncertain. The CDR3 consists of 13 residues. Per the germline V gene, CDR1 is SGDLS and CDR2 is YYNGEE. The V end was cut by 1 base, the J end by 7 bases, with 8 bases between. CDR3 bases: TGTGCCAGCAGCGTAATCGTGGGCGGGGAGCTGTTTTTT. This gives the protein CASSVIVGGELFF.